Listed below are T cell receptor beta chains from one sample, sequenced in a study of vaccination effects on CD4 cells after COVID-19. Their antigens remain unidentified. Assay used: immunoSEQ multiplex PCR; TCRdb lists only in-frame clones, some missing. There are about 39,000 clones in the sample; roughly 87% occur only once, and 2.9% lies in the top ten. The sequencing used CD4+ T cells from PBMCs cultured without peptide, collected before COVID-19 vaccination. The receptors come from a human donor who received a COVID-19 vaccine. Each CDR3 is given with its conserved first and last residue. D genes are given only for firm matches. Size values are once, few and many counts, or a class for expanded clones, and some rows have none.

J,D,V,size,CDR3,DNA
TRBJ1-5,.,TRBV28,.,CASSANQPQHF,TGTGCCAGCTCAGCCAATCAGCCCCAGCATTTT
TRBJ1-2,TRBD1,TRBV5-6,once,CASSLVGQITNYGYTF,TGTGCCAGCAGCTTGGTGGGACAGATAACTAACTATGGCTACACCTTC
TRBJ1-4,TRBD1,TRBV4-1,.,CASSLVDWDSVSGNEKLFF,TGCGCCAGCAGCCTCGTCGACTGGGACAGCGTATCGGGTAATGAAAAACTGTTTTTT
TRBJ2-5,.,TRBV7-9,.,CASSLAVRVRETQYF,TGTGCCAGCAGCTTAGCAGTCCGGGTCAGAGAGACCCAGTACTTC
TRBJ1-1,TRBD1,TRBV7-9,.,CASSLGTANTEAFF,TGTGCCAGCAGCTTGGGGACAGCCAACACTGAAGCTTTCTTT
TRBJ1-5,.,TRBV25-1,.,CASSDSGQGPQPQHF,TGTGCCAGCAGTGATTCGGGGCAGGGCCCTCAGCCCCAGCATTTT
TRBJ2-1,.,TRBV30,.,CAGTGRAYNEQFF,TGTGCCGGAACAGGGAGAGCGTACAATGAGCAGTTCTTC
TRBJ2-2,.,TRBV7-8,.,CASRSIGPNTGELFF,TGTGCCAGCAGATCCATAGGGCCGAACACCGGGGAGCTGTTTTTT
TRBJ1-1,TRBD1,TRBV5-1,few,CASSAKHRGRTEAFF,TGCGCCAGCAGCGCGAAACACAGGGGAAGGACTGAAGCTTTCTTT
TRBJ2-3,TRBD1,TRBV16,.,CASSSDRVPTDTQYF,TGTGCCAGCAGTTCCGACAGGGTGCCCACAGATACGCAGTATTTT
TRBJ1-2,.,TRBV14,.,CASSQDRFWGGGNYGYTF,TGTGCCAGCAGCCAAGATCGATTTTGGGGAGGCGGTAACTATGGCTACACCTTC
TRBJ1-2,.,TRBV5-1,.,CASSLSPFNYGYTF,TGCGCCAGCAGCTTGAGTCCGTTCAACTATGGCTACACCTTC
TRBJ2-5,TRBD1,TRBV30,.,CAWSRDRPHQETQYF,TGTGCCTGGAGCAGGGACAGACCCCACCAAGAGACCCAGTACTTC
TRBJ1-1,.,TRBV24-1,.,CATSDSRGAGTEAFF,TGTGCCACCAGTGATTCAAGGGGGGCGGGCACTGAAGCTTTCTTT
TRBJ1-6,TRBD1,TRBV6-5,.,CASIPRGDSNSPLHF,TGTGCCAGCATCCCCAGGGGGGATAGTAATTCACCCCTCCACTTT
TRBJ2-1,.,TRBV7-2,.,CASRNSGGNNEQFF,TGTGCCAGCAGAAATTCCGGGGGTAACAATGAGCAGTTCTTC
TRBJ2-5,.,TRBV4-3,.,CASSQRVGQETQYF,TGCGCCAGCAGCCAGCGTGTGGGCCAAGAGACCCAGTACTTC
TRBJ2-3,.,TRBV4-3,.,CASSLEPTGGRADTQYF,TGCGCCAGCAGCCTCGAACCCACCGGGGGCCGCGCAGATACGCAGTATTTT
TRBJ1-2,TRBD1,TRBV6-4,.,CASSGAGGRGYTF,TGTGCCAGCAGTGGAGCAGGGGGCCGGGGCTACACCTTC
TRBJ2-2,TRBD2,TRBV9,.,CASSVGLAPGELFF,TGTGCCAGCAGCGTTGGACTAGCACCCGGGGAGCTGTTTTTT
TRBJ2-5,TRBD2,TRBV30,.,CAWSAGLAGRETQYF,TGTGCCTGGAGTGCGGGACTAGCGGGGAGGGAGACCCAGTACTTC
TRBJ1-5,.,TRBV7-2,.,CASSLVVRSNQPQHF,TGTGCCAGCAGCTTAGTGGTTCGAAGCAATCAGCCCCAGCATTTT
TRBJ2-2,.,TRBV4-3,.,CASSPERGGGELFF,TGCGCCAGCAGCCCGGAAAGGGGTGGCGGGGAGCTGTTTTTT
TRBJ2-4,.,TRBV19,.,CASSIGQVVDIQYF,TGTGCCAGTAGTATAGGCCAGGTCGTTGACATTCAGTACTTC
TRBJ2-1,TRBD1,TRBV7-2,.,CASSQDRVREQFF,TGTGCCAGCAGCCAGGACAGGGTTCGCGAGCAGTTCTTC
TRBJ1-3,.,TRBV18,.,CASSPRVESSGNTIYF,TGTGCCAGCTCACCACGGGTGGAATCATCTGGAAACACCATATATTTT
TRBJ1-4,.,TRBV5-1,.,CASSLKVNDEKLFF,TGCGCCAGCAGCTTAAAAGTTAATGATGAAAAACTGTTTTTT
TRBJ2-2,.,TRBV5-1,few,CASSLAGQPNTGELFF,TGCGCCAGCAGCTTGGCTGGTCAGCCGAACACCGGGGAGCTGTTTTTT
TRBJ1-1,.,TRBV6-5,.,CASRHSPNLNTEAFF,TGTGCCAGCAGGCATAGCCCCAACTTGAACACTGAAGCTTTCTTT
TRBJ2-1,.,TRBV10-1,.,CASLAAVRDEQFF,TGCGCCAGTCTCGCTGCAGTGAGGGATGAGCAGTTCTTC
TRBJ1-4,TRBD1,TRBV18,.,CASSRGQGTNEKLFF,TGTGCCAGCTCACGTGGACAGGGTACTAATGAAAAACTGTTTTTT
TRBJ1-2,.,TRBV4-1,.,CASSQDIRGARNGYTF,TGCGCCAGCAGCCAAGATATAAGGGGCGCGCGTAATGGCTACACCTTC
TRBJ1-6,TRBD1,TRBV7-8,.,CASSPGQGGSPLHF,TGTGCCAGCAGCCCCGGACAGGGTGGTTCACCCCTCCACTTT
TRBJ2-3,.,TRBV7-9,few,CASSLGWGNSGDADTQYF,TGTGCCAGCAGCTTAGGTTGGGGGAATTCGGGGGATGCAGATACGCAGTATTTT
TRBJ1-3,.,TRBV5-1,.,CASSPESSGNTIYF,TGCGCCAGCAGCCCAGAGAGCTCTGGAAACACCATATATTTT
TRBJ1-2,.,TRBV12-3/TRBV12-4,once,CASLIGGLGYTF,TGTGCCAGCCTCATCGGAGGGCTGGGCTACACCTTC
TRBJ1-4,.,TRBV5-1,.,CASSRGGRTTNEKLFF,TGCGCCAGCAGCAGAGGGGGACGGACGACTAATGAAAAACTGTTTTTT
TRBJ2-1,TRBD1,TRBV5-1,.,CASSSRDRVSDEQFF,TGCGCCAGCAGCTCCCGGGACAGGGTGAGCGATGAGCAGTTCTTC
TRBJ2-5,TRBD1,TRBV5-8,.,CASSARTGQETQYF,TGTGCCAGCAGCGCACGGACAGGGCAAGAGACCCAGTACTTC
TRBJ1-1,.,TRBV11-2,once,CASSLTENTEAFF,TGTGCCAGCAGCTTAACGGAAAACACTGAAGCTTTCTTT
TRBJ1-5,.,TRBV6-2/TRBV6-3,once,CASSKNRGGSGGNQPQHF,TGTGCCAGCAGTAAGAATAGGGGAGGTTCGGGAGGCAATCAGCCCCAGCATTTT
TRBJ2-5,TRBD2,TRBV4-1,.,CASSLGAGGNQETQYF,TGCGCCAGCAGCCTCGGAGCGGGGGGGAACCAAGAGACCCAGTACTTC